These 20 T cell receptor beta chains originate from one sample sequenced in a study of T cell responses to AZD1222 COVID-19 vaccine. Some clones are missing from TCRdb's copy, which holds only in-frame ones; the method was immunoSEQ multiplex PCR. This table holds 150,000 to 200,000 clones, approximately 94% found once. This specimen consisted of peripheral blood, obtained 28 days after the second AZD1222 dose. Receptors were obtained from an adult who received the AZD1222 COVID-19 vaccine.

The chain recombines TRBV28 with TRBJ1-1, with D possibly matching TRBD1 (6 bases). V lost 9 bases, J lost 6 bases, and 11 bases lay in between. Germline CDR1 reads MDHEN; CDR2 reads SYDVKM. CDR3 size: 11 residues. DNA of the CDR3: TGTGCCAGTACAGGGTACCCTGAAGCTTTCTTT. Amino acid sequence: CASTGYPEAFF. The complete variable domain, with remaining parts taken from reference TRBV28 and TRBJ1-1, reads DVKVTQSSRYLVKRTGEKVFLECVQDMDHENMFWYRQDPGLGLRLIYFSYDVKMKEKGDIPEGYSVSREKKERFSLILESASTNQTSMYLCASTGYPEAFFGQGTRLTVV.

The chain recombines TRBV6-5 with TRBJ1-4; 9 bases are shared with TRBD1. In germline, CDR1 is MNHEY, CDR2 SVGAGI. The CDR3 length is 15 residues. Trimming removed 4 bases from V and 7 bases from J; junction bases left unmatched: 7. The CDR3 DNA reads as TGTGCCAGCAGTTCCGGTACAGGGGGCTTTGAAAAACTGTTTTTT. This sequence encodes CASSSGTGGFEKLFF.

The chain couples TRBV5-1 to TRBJ1-2; 9 bases match TRBD1. Looked up from germline, CDR1 is SGHRS and CDR2 is YFSETQ. The V and J ends lost 4 bases and 9 bases, in that order; junction bases with no gene match: 7. This CDR3 has 13 amino acids. The CDR3: CASSPGQGLSYTF. CDR3 nucleotides: TGCGCCAGCAGCCCGGGACAGGGCCTTAGCTACACCTTC.

The chain links TRBV7-9 to TRBJ2-7, with TRBD2 matching over 14 bases. Germline loops: CDR1 SEHNR, CDR2 FQNEAQ (reference sequence). V lost 5 bases and J lost 6; bases outside the gene matches: 15. The CDR3 consists of 18 residues. Here the CDR3 DNA reads TGTGCCAGCAGCCCGGGGACTAGCGGGAGCCCCAGCTCGGCCGAGCAGTACTTC. This gives the protein CASSPGTSGSPSSAEQYF.

The rearrangement links TRBV9 to TRBJ1-5; D call uncertain. The CDR3 covers 14 residues. Germline V gene sequence: CDR1 SGDLS, CDR2 YYNGEE. V gave up 7 bases and J gave up 0 bases, with 11 bases separating them. The CDR3: CASGGGFSNQPQHF. The CDR3 region has the DNA TGTGCCAGCGGAGGAGGGTTTAGCAATCAGCCCCAGCATTTT. The whole variable domain, filled in from reference TRBV9 and TRBJ1-5, reads DSGVTQTPKHLITATGQRVTLRCSPRSGDLSVYWYQQSLDQGLQFLIQYYNGEERAKGNILERFSAQQFPDLHSELNLSSLELGDSALYFCASGGGFSNQPQHFGDGTRLSIL.

The genes are TRBV30 and TRBJ1-5, with no clear D. Per the germline V gene, CDR1 is GTSNPN and CDR2 is SVGIG (reference sequence). This CDR3 has 13 amino acids. V was shortened by 2 bases and J by 2 bases, with 7 bases between the two germline ends. The DNA of the CDR3 is TGTGCCTGGAGTACAAGGGGCAATCAGCCCCAGCATTTT. Amino acids: CAWSTRGNQPQHF.

V gene TRBV19 combines with J gene TRBJ1-3; no clear D. V gave up 5 bases and J gave up 0 bases, with 8 bases separating them. Germline CDR1 LNHDA, CDR2 SQIVND (reference sequence). CDR3 length: 14 residues. CDR3 in amino acids: CASSRGYSGNTIYF. The DNA of the CDR3 is TGTGCCAGTAGTCGTGGATACTCTGGAAACACCATATATTTT.

CDR3: CAWSVSSGAYEQYF. The CDR3 coding sequence is TGTGCCTGGAGTGTAAGTAGCGGGGCGTACGAGCAGTACTTC. The chain has TRBV30 and TRBJ2-7, with 8 bases lining up with TRBD2. Germline V lookup: CDR1 GTSNPN, CDR2 SVGIG (reference sequence). CDR3 length: 14 residues. V trimming: 0 bases; J trimming: 4 bases; junction bases outside the gene matches: 5.

This chain connects TRBV6-5 to TRBJ2-1; 7 bases line up with TRBD1. The CDR3 spans 15 residues. The V gene end was trimmed by 5 bases and the J gene end by 0 bases; junction bases not matched to a gene: 4. Germline loops: CDR1 MNHEY, CDR2 SVGAGI. The CDR3 sequence is CASSRGQPSYNEQFF. The CDR3 DNA follows: TGTGCCAGCAGTAGGGGACAGCCCTCCTACAATGAGCAGTTCTTC.

The V gene is TRBV19, the J gene TRBJ1-5, with D possibly TRBD1 on 5 matching bases. The CDR3 contains 14 residues. The V and J ends lost 5 bases and 5 bases respectively, with 13 bases between them. CDR1 is LNHDA, CDR2 SQIVND, per germline (reference sequence). CDR3 sequence: CASSWGRGDQPQHF. As DNA, the CDR3 is TGTGCCAGTAGTTGGGGGAGGGGAGATCAGCCCCAGCATTTT. Combining the CDR3 with reference TRBV19 and TRBJ1-5 gives the whole variable domain DGGITQSPKYLFRKEGQNVTLSCEQNLNHDAMYWYRQDPGQGLRLIYYSQIVNDFQKGDIAEGYSVSREKKESFPLTVTSAQKNPTAFYLCASSWGRGDQPQHFGDGTRLSIL.

The rearrangement uses TRBV7-9 and TRBJ2-1, with 9 bases matching TRBD1. Per germline, CDR1 SEHNR and CDR2 FQNEAQ (reference sequence). The ends lost 5 bases at V and 3 bases at J; junction bases unmatched: 5. This CDR3 is built from 15 residues. The CDR3, as DNA: TGTGCCAGCAGCACCGGGACAGGGAGCTACAATGAGCAGTTCTTC. Translated, it gives CASSTGTGSYNEQFF.

This chain links TRBV4-1 with TRBJ1-3, with D uncertain. There are 15 residues in the CDR3. Germline CDR1 and CDR2: MGHRA and YSYEKL. Trimming left V 2 bases short and J 4 bases short, with 12 bases between. CDR3 sequence: CASSQTGLRGNTIYF. CDR3 nucleotides: TGCGCCAGCAGCCAAACTGGCTTACGGGGAAACACCATATATTTT.

V and J are TRBV20-1 and TRBJ1-5, with unresolved D. Looked up from germline, CDR1 is DFQATT and CDR2 is SNEGSKA (reference sequence). The CDR3 extends over 15 amino acids. Trimming cost V 3 bases and J 6 bases, with 18 bases left between them. CDR3 protein: CSASNGNSRGQPQHF. The CDR3 bases are TGCAGTGCTAGTAATGGGAATTCTCGCGGTCAGCCCCAGCATTTT.

V gene TRBV27 combines with J gene TRBJ2-7; unclear D gene. V lost 3 bases, J lost 2 bases, and 11 bases lay in between. The CDR3 consists of 14 residues. CDR1 is MNHEY, CDR2 SMNVEV, per germline (reference sequence). The chain's CDR3 is CASSLGGSTYEQYF. CDR3 in DNA: TGTGCCAGCAGTTTGGGTGGCAGTACCTACGAGCAGTACTTC.

The chain recombines TRBV28 with TRBJ2-5; 10 bases map to TRBD1. Germline loops: CDR1 MDHEN, CDR2 SYDVKM. The CDR3 length is 16 residues. Trimming removed 5 bases from V and 4 bases from J; junction bases left unmatched: 10. CDR3 nucleotides: TGTGCCAGCAGTCTTTACCCGACAGGGGGCGGAGAGACCCAGTACTTC. Its translation is CASSLYPTGGGETQYF.

V usage is TRBV30 and J usage is TRBJ1-2; D is undetermined. Germline V CDR1 and CDR2: GTSNPN, SVGIG (reference sequence). V was clipped by 5 bases and J by 0 bases, with 16 bases between them. CDR3 length equals 15 residues. The CDR3 bases are TGTGCCTGGTTTGGTGTCGGTTTAACTAACTATGGCTACACCTTC. It codes for CAWFGVGLTNYGYTF.

The table lists this clone with a count of one. The gene calls are TRBV28 and TRBJ1-1; a possible D gene is TRBD1 (6 bases). From germline, CDR1 is MDHEN and CDR2 SYDVKM. The V end lost 5 bases, the J end lost 5 bases, and 24 bases lay between the germline ends. The CDR3 has 17 residues. This chain's CDR3 is CASSPRGHLRGKTEAFF. CDR3 nucleotides: TGTGCCAGCAGTCCCCGAGGACACCTAAGGGGGAAAACTGAAGCTTTCTTT.

The chain links TRBV19 to TRBJ1-5, with D possibly TRBD1 on 5 matching bases. V gave up 6 bases and J gave up 4 bases, with 16 bases separating them. CDR3 size: 15 residues. Per germline, CDR1 LNHDA and CDR2 SQIVND (reference sequence). Here the CDR3 reads CASRGVAGVNQPQHF. CDR3 nucleotides: TGTGCCAGTAGGGGGGTGGCAGGTGTTAATCAGCCCCAGCATTTT.

DNA for the CDR3: TGTGCCAGCAGCTTGATCCGGTGGGGAGAGGACTATGGCTACACCTTC. Its translation: CASSLIRWGEDYGYTF. V usage is TRBV5-4 and J usage is TRBJ1-2, with unresolved D. The CDR3 totals 16 residues. Trimming stripped 1 base from V and 3 bases from J, with 16 bases between. CDR1 and CDR2 from the germline V gene are SGHNT and YYREEE (reference sequence). The full variable domain, rest sourced from reference TRBV5-4 and TRBJ1-2, is ETGVTQSPTHLIKTRGQQVTLRCSSQSGHNTVSWYQQALGQGPQFIFQYYREEENGRGNFPPRFSGLQFPNYSSELNVNALELDDSALYLCASSLIRWGEDYGYTFGSGTRLTVV.

The chain joins TRBV28 to TRBJ1-1; D not resolved. This CDR3 spans 14 amino acids. Germline loops: CDR1 MDHEN, CDR2 SYDVKM. Trimming removed 2 bases at V and 0 bases at J, with 7 bases between. The CDR3 sequence is CASSLGFMNTEAFF. For the CDR3, the DNA is TGTGCCAGCAGTTTAGGTTTTATGAACACTGAAGCTTTCTTT.